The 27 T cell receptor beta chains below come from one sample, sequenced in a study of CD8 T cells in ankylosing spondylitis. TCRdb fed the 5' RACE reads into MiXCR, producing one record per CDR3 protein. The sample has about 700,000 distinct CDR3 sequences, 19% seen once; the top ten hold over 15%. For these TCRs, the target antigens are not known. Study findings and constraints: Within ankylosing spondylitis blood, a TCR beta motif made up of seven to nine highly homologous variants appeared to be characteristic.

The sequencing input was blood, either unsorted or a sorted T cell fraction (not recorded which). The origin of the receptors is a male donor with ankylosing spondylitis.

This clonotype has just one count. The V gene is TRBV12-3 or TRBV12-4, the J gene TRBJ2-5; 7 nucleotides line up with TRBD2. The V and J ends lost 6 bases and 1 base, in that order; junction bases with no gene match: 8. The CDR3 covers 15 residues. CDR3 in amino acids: CASSPLLAPQETQYF. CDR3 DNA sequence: TGTGCCAGCAGCCCTCTACTAGCGCCCCAAGAGACCCAGTACTTC.

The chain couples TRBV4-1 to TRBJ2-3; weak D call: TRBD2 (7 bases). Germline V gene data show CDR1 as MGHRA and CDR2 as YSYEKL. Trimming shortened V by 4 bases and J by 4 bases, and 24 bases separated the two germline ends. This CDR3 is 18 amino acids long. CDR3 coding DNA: TGCGCCAGCAGCCGGCGAGGGACACCGGGGGGTATGCCAGATACGCAGTATTTT. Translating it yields CASSRRGTPGGMPDTQYF.

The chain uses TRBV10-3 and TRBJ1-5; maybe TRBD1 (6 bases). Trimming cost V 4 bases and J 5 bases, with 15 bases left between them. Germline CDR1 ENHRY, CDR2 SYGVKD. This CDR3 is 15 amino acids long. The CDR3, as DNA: TGTGCCATCAGTGTCGGGCAGGGGATGGATCAGCCCCAGCATTTT. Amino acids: CAISVGQGMDQPQHF.

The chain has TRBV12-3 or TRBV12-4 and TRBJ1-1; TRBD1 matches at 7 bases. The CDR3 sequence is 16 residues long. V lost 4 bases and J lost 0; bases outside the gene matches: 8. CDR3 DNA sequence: TGTGCCAGCAGTTCAGAGGGGGCCCTCCTGAACACTGAAGCTTTCTTT. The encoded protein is CASSSEGALLNTEAFF.

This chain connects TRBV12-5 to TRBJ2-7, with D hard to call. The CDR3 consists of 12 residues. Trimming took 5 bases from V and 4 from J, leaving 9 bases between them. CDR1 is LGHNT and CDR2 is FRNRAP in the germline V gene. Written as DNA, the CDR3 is TGTGCTAGTGGTCTGGGCCGATACGAGCAGTACTTC. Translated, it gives CASGLGRYEQYF.

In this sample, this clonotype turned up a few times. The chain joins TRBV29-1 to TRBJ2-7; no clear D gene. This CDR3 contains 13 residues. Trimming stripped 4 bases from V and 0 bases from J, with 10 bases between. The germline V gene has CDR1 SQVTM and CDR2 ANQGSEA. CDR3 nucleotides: TGCAGCGTTGGACATACGAGCTCCTACGAGCAGTACTTC. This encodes CSVGHTSSYEQYF.

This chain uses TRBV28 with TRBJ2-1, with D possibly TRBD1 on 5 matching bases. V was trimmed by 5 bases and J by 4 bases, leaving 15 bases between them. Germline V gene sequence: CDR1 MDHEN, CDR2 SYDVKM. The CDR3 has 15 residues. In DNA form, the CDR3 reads TGTGCCAGCAGTGTAACAGGTGTTACGTACAATGAGCAGTTCTTC. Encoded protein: CASSVTGVTYNEQFF.

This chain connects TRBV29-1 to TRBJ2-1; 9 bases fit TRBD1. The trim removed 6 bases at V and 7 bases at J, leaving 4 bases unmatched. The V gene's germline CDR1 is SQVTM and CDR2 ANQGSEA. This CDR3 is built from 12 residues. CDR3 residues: CSVSGQGNEQFF. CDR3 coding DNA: TGCAGCGTCTCGGGACAGGGAAATGAGCAGTTCTTC.

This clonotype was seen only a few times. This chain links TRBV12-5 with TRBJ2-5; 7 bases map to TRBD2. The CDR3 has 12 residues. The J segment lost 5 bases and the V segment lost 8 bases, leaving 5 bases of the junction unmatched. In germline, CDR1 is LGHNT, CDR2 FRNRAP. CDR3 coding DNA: TGTGCTAGTACAAATAGCGGGGAGACCCAGTACTTC. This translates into CASTNSGETQYF.

The CDR3 DNA follows: TGTGCCTGGAGTGTAGGTCAGGGGGGGAGTGAAGCTTTCTTT. Its translation: CAWSVGQGGSEAFF. The chain links TRBV30 to TRBJ1-1, with 7 bases identical to TRBD1. The CDR3 loop spans 14 amino acids. V trimming: 0 bases; J trimming: 7 bases; junction bases outside the gene matches: 8. Germline CDR1 GTSNPN, CDR2 SVGIG (reference sequence).

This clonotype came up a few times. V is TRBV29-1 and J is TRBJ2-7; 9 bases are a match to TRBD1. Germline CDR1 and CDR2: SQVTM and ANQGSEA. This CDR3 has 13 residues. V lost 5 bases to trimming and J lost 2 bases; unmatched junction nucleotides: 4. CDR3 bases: TGCAGCGTTAGGACAGGGGCAGCCTACGAGCAGTACTTC. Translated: CSVRTGAAYEQYF.

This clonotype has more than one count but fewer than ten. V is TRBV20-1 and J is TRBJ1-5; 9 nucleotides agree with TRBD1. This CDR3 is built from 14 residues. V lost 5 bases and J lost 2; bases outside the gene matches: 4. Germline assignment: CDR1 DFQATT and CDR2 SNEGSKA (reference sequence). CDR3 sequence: CSADRDRGNQPQHF. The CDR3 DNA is TGCAGTGCTGACCGGGACAGGGGCAATCAGCCCCAGCATTTT.

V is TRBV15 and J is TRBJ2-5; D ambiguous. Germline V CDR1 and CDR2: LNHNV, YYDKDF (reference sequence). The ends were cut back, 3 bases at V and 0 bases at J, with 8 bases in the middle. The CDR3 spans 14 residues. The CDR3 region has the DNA TGTGCCACCAGCAGCCTGTCGTACCAAGAGACCCAGTACTTC. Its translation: CATSSLSYQETQYF.

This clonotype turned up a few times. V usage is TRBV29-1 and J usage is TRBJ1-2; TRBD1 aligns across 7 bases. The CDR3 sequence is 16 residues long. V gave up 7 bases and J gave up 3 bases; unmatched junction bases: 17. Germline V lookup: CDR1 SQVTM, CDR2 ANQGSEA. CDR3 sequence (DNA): TGCAGCGGGTTGACAGGGACGACAACTTCCGACTATGGCTACACCTTC. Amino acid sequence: CSGLTGTTTSDYGYTF.

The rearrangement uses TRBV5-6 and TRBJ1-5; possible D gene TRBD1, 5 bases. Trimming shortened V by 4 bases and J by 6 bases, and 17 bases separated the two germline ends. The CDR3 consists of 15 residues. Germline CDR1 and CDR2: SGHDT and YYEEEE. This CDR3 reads CASSPAGQGVQPQHF. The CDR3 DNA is TGTGCCAGCAGCCCAGCCGGTCAGGGAGTTCAGCCCCAGCATTTT.

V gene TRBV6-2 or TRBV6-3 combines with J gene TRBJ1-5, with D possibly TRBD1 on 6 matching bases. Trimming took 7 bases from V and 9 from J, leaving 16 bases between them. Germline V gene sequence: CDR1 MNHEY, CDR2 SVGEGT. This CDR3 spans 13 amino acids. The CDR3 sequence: CASTQGPGRPQHF. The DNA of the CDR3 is TGTGCCAGCACCCAGGGGCCCGGAAGGCCCCAGCATTTT.

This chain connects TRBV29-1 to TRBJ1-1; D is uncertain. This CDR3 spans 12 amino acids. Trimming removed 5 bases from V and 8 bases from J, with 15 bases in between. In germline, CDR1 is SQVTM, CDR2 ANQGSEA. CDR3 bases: TGCAGCGTTATACTCCGGGCCCGCGAAGCTTTCTTT. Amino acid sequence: CSVILRAREAFF.

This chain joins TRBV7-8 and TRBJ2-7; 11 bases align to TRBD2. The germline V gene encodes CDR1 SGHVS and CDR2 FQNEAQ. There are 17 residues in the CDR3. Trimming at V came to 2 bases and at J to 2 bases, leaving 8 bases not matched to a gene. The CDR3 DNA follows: TGTGCCAGCAGCTTACCCCAGACTAGCGGGGAAACCTACGAGCAGTACTTC. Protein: CASSLPQTSGETYEQYF.

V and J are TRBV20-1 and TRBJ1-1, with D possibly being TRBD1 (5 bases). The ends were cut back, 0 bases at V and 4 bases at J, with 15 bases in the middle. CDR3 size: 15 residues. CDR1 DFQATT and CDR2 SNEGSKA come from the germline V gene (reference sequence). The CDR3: CSARELAGQFTEAFF. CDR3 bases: TGCAGTGCTAGAGAGTTGGCAGGGCAGTTCACTGAAGCTTTCTTT.

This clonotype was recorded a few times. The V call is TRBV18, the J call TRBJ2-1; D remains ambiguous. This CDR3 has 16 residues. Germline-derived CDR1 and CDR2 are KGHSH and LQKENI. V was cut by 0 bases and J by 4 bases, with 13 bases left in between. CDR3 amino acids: CASSPPKVRPYNEQFF. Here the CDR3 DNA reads TGTGCCAGCTCACCACCGAAGGTACGACCGTACAATGAGCAGTTCTTC. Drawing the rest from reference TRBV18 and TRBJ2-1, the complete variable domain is NAGVMQNPRHLVRRRGQEARLRCSPMKGHSHVYWYRQLPEEGLKFMVYLQKENIIDESGMPKERFSAEFPKEGPSILRIQQVVRGDSAAYFCASSPPKVRPYNEQFFGPGTRLTVL.

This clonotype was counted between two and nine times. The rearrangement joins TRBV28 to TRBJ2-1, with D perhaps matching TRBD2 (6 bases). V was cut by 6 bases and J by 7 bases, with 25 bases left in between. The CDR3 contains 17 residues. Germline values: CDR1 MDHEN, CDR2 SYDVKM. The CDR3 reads CASSSSGTPSGRNEQFF. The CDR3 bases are TGTGCCAGCAGCAGCTCGGGGACTCCGAGTGGTCGGAATGAGCAGTTCTTC.

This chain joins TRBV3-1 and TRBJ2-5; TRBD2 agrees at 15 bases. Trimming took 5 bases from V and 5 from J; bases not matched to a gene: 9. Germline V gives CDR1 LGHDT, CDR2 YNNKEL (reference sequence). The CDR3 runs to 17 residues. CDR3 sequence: CASSGLAGGLAMETQYF. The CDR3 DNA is TGTGCCAGCAGCGGACTAGCGGGGGGGTTGGCCATGGAGACCCAGTACTTC.

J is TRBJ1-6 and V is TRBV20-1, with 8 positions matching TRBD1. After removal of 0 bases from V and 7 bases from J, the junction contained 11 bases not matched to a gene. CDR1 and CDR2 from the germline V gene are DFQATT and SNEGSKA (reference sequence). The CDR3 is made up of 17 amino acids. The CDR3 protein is CSARDSRRQGYNSPLHF. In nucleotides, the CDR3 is TGCAGTGCTAGAGATTCGAGGAGACAGGGGTACAATTCACCCCTCCACTTT.

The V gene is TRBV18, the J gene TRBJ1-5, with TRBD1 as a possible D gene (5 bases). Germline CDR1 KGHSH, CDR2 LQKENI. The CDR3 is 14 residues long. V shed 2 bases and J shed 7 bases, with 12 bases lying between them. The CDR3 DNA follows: TGTGCCAGCTCACCAACGGGGGAGGGCCAGCCCCAGCATTTT. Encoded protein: CASSPTGEGQPQHF.

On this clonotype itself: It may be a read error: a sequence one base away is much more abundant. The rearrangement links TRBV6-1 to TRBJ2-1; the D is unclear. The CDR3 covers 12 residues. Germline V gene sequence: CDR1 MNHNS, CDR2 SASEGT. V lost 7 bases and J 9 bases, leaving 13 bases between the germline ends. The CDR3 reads CASTWIPSEQFF. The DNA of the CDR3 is TGTGCCAGCACATGGATACCCAGTGAGCAGTTCTTC.

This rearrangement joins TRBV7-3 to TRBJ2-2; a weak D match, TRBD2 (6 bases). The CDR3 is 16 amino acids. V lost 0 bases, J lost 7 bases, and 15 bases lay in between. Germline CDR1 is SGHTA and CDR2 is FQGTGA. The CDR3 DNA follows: TGTGCCAGCAGCTTAACTCCGGGAGTCAAGGACGGGGAGCTGTTTTTT. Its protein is CASSLTPGVKDGELFF.

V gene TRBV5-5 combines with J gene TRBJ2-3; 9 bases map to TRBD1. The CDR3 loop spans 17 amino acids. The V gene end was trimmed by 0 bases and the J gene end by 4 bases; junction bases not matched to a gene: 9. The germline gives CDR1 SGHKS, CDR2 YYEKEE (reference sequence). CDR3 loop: CASSLGSTGGRADTQYF. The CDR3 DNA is TGTGCCAGCAGCTTGGGATCGACAGGGGGGAGAGCAGATACGCAGTATTTT.